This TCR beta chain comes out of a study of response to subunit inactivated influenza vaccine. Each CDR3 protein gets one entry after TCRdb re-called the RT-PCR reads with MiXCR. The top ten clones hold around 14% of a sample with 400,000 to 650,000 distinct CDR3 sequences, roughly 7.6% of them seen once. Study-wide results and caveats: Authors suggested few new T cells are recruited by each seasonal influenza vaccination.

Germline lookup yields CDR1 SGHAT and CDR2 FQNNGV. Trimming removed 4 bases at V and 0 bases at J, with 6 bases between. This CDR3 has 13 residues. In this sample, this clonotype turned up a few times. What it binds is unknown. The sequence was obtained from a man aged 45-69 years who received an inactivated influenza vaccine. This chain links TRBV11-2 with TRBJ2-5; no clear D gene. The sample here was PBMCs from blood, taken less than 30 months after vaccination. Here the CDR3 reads CASSWRNQETQYF. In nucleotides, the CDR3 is TGTGCCAGCAGCTGGCGGAACCAAGAGACCCAGTACTTC.